This is a list of T cell receptor beta chains from one sample in a study of blood T cell repertoires in COVID-19. TCRdb's copy holds only in-frame clones and misses some; the assay was immunoSEQ multiplex PCR. The sample has about 100,000 clones, less than 90% seen once. Sequenced material: peripheral blood. These receptors came from a man older than 75 with acute or convalescent COVID-19. Both conserved end residues are trimmed from each CDR3. Fields, in order: V gene, J gene, CDR3 protein.

TRBV28	TRBJ2-1	ASSGALAASYNEQF
TRBV5-1	TRBJ2-1	ASSLELAGGNEQF
TRBV5-4	TRBJ2-5	ASSQSSGRARETQY
TRBV28	TRBJ1-3	ASDSSGNTIY
TRBV9	TRBJ2-2	ASARTITGELF
TRBV25-1	TRBJ1-2	ASSQWGHRGGYT
TRBV5-5	TRBJ2-5	ASSFRGGGETQY
TRBV19	TRBJ2-5	ASSPSRDRVQETQY
TRBV7-2	TRBJ2-3	ASSLELAGGTDTQY
TRBV2	TRBJ2-7	ASSPGQGAYEQY
TRBV19	TRBJ1-3	ASGGTASGNTIY
TRBV3-1/TRBV3-2	TRBJ2-5	ASSLSGIAGVKTQY
TRBV27	TRBJ2-2	ASKTGQGNTGELF
TRBV7-2	TRBJ1-4	ASSTNTLEKLF
TRBV4-2	TRBJ2-5	ASSPGGGAGGRETQY
TRBV7-2	TRBJ2-2	ASSLSRGANTGELF
TRBV6-5	TRBJ1-2	ASSPSLNYGYT